The present entry profiles one TCR beta chain with its context. Its antigen is unknown. The assay was immunoSEQ multiplex PCR, and TCRdb's table has in-frame clones only and misses some. The sample holds tens of thousands of clones, 81% seen once. This specimen belongs to a study of T cells in narcolepsy. About the study: Healthy controls were enrolled alongside patients with narcolepsy type 1 or type 2. Notes on the study in general: Autoreactive HCRT-specific and TRIB2-specific clonotypes were marked in same-patient CSF-versus-blood CD4+ comparisons. Blood of same and different patients, but not healthy controls, reportedly held recurring autoreactive clonotypes.

The sequencing sample was made of memory (CD45RA-) CD4+ T cells from blood. This clonotype originated in a human donor in good health.

CDR3 sequence (DNA): TGTGCCAGCAGCTTAGATCCGGGACAGGGGAGGCATGAGCAGTTCTTC. Its protein is CASSLDPGQGRHEQFF. This sequence joins TRBV7-9 and TRBJ2-1, with 10 bases matching TRBD1. Germline V CDR1 and CDR2: SEHNR, FQNEAQ (reference sequence). The V and J ends lost 1 base and 8 bases, in that order; junction bases with no gene match: 8. The CDR3 runs 16 residues.